This TCR beta chain was sequenced for a study of blood T cell repertoires in COVID-19. Study context: The samples span acute and convalescent COVID-19 from the United States, Italy and Spain. In each case, the material was cDNA or gDNA derived from T cells, B-cell-depleted T cells, or PBMCs.

Seattle researchers signed up patients amid active infection and tracked them longitudinally. J gave up 6 bases and V 4 bases, and 5 bases lay outside the gene matches. The CDR3 is made up of 14 amino acids. Germline CDR1 reads SNHLY; CDR2 reads FYNNEI. The authors' processing: Estimation of nucleated cell counts was performed using reference gene primer amplification. Produced via immunoSEQ multiplex PCR; TCRdb's table is partial and in-frame only. The DNA was the basis for D and trimming; V, J and clone size are from that table. The sample carries under 95,000 clones, 80% to 95% recorded once. The receptor's source is a man aged 50 or older with COVID-19, enrolled during active disease. The specimen sequenced was peripheral blood. This chain uses TRBV2 with TRBJ1-5; 8 nucleotides line up with TRBD1. CDR3 amino acids: CASSATGTGQPQHF. The CDR3 bases are TGTGCCAGCAGTGCGACGGGGACAGGTCAGCCCCAGCATTTT.